Shown below are 18 T cell receptor beta chains from a single sample sequenced in a study of T cells expressing NK-cell markers. TCRdb processed the 5' RACE reads again and assigns one entry to each CDR3 protein, with no DNA. Its listing shows hundreds of thousands of distinct CDR3 sequences. The specimen sequenced was blood T cells: a sorted CD56 or NKG2C T cell subset, CD4+ or CD8+ T cells, or bulk PBMC T cells (not recorded which). The receptors originated from a woman aged 18-70 years in good health.

This rearrangement joins TRBV29-1 to TRBJ1-2. The CDR3 has 12 residues. Germline values: CDR1 SQVTM, CDR2 ANQGSEA. The CDR3 here is CSVDRSNYGYTF. The full variable domain, completed using reference TRBV29-1 and TRBJ1-2, is SAVISQKPSRDICQRGTSLTIQCQVDSQVTMMFWYRQQPGQSLTLIATANQGSEATYESGFVIDKFPISRPNLTFSTLTVSNMSPEDSSIYLCSVDRSNYGYTFGSGTRLTVV.

V gene TRBV3-1 combines with J gene TRBJ2-1; the D gene TCRdb calls, TRBD1, cannot be checked with no DNA. The CDR3 runs 13 residues. The germline V gene encodes CDR1 LGHDT and CDR2 YNNKEL (reference sequence). The CDR3 sequence is CASSQGPHSEQFF.

The rearrangement uses TRBV12-3 or TRBV12-4 and TRBJ2-1; no DNA is available, so the TRBD2 call from TCRdb remains unchecked. The CDR3 has 18 amino acids. CDR3 sequence reads: CASSIPMGLAGLRGEQFF.

The V gene is TRBV29-1, the J gene TRBJ2-2; the D gene TCRdb calls, TRBD1, cannot be checked with no DNA. The CDR3 contains 14 residues. Germline V gene sequence: CDR1 SQVTM, CDR2 ANQGSEA. The CDR3 is CSALTRVGTGELFF.

The V and J genes are TRBV6-5 and TRBJ2-7; TCRdb indicates TRBD1, and absent DNA this call remains unverified. Per germline, CDR1 MNHEY and CDR2 SVGAGI. CDR3 size: 15 residues. Here the CDR3 reads CASSYFVQGTYEQYF.

The rearrangement uses TRBV15 and TRBJ2-1. The CDR3 totals 15 residues. CDR1 and CDR2 from the germline V gene are LNHNV and YYDKDF (reference sequence). This chain's CDR3 is CATSSYDSSYNEQFF.

The J gene is TRBJ1-1, the V gene TRBV6-5. The CDR3 has 16 amino acids. CDR1 and CDR2 from the germline V gene are MNHEY and SVGAGI. CDR3 region: CASSSRGGSRNTEAFF.

The chain links TRBV7-3 to TRBJ2-2. Germline assignment: CDR1 SGHTA and CDR2 FQGTGA. The CDR3 runs 13 residues. The CDR3 loop is CASSLSRPGELFF.

The V and J genes are TRBV6-1 and TRBJ2-1; TCRdb designates TRBD2, a call that cannot be tested without DNA. In germline, CDR1 is MNHNS, CDR2 SASEGT. The CDR3 covers 15 residues. The CDR3 here is CASTRSSGVGNEQFF.

The gene calls are TRBV5-1 and TRBJ2-1; TCRdb's assignment of TRBD2 cannot be checked, as there is no DNA. Germline V gene data show CDR1 as SGHRS and CDR2 as YFSETQ. This CDR3 is built from 15 residues. CDR3 residues: CASSLELADYNEQFF.

The rearrangement uses TRBV7-3 and TRBJ2-2; the D call from TCRdb, TRBD1, cannot be confirmed without DNA. Germline lookup yields CDR1 SGHTA and CDR2 FQGTGA. The CDR3 spans 17 residues. The CDR3 region is CASSVGQPMSGAGELLF.

V usage is TRBV15 and J usage is TRBJ2-2. This CDR3 comprises 12 residues. Germline values: CDR1 LNHNV, CDR2 YYDKDF (reference sequence). The CDR3 loop reads CATSRDREELFF.

The rearrangement joins TRBV6-1 to TRBJ1-1; TCRdb's D call of TRBD1 is untestable without DNA. Germline V gives CDR1 MNHNS, CDR2 SASEGT. The CDR3 has 16 amino acids. The CDR3 loop reads CASSRDRGPQGTEAFF.

The chain couples TRBV20-1 to TRBJ1-1; TCRdb returns TRBD1, unconfirmable since there is no DNA. The germline V gene has CDR1 DFQATT and CDR2 SNEGSKA (reference sequence). The CDR3 runs 13 residues. The chain's CDR3 is CSAPTGANTEAFF.

This rearrangement joins TRBV20-1 to TRBJ2-3; TCRdb names TRBD1, which stays unverified in the absence of DNA. Germline CDR1 and CDR2: DFQATT and SNEGSKA (reference sequence). The CDR3 sequence is 13 residues long. CDR3: CSAYRGATDTQYF.

The rearrangement uses TRBV28 and TRBJ1-4; TCRdb's assignment of TRBD1 cannot be checked, as there is no DNA. The CDR3 runs to 15 residues. Germline CDR1 MDHEN, CDR2 SYDVKM. This CDR3 reads CASSLGEGANEKLFF.

This chain links TRBV14 with TRBJ2-3; TCRdb gives TRBD2 as the D gene, but with no DNA this cannot be confirmed. CDR3 length: 13 residues. CDR1 and CDR2 (germline): SGHDN, FVKESK. CDR3: CASKLAGRDTQYF.

This rearrangement joins TRBV12-3 or TRBV12-4 to TRBJ2-3; TCRdb's D call, TRBD2, is unchecked because there is no DNA. The length of the CDR3 is 15 residues. The CDR3 loop reads CASSLAGPRGDTQYF.